The rows below give T cell receptor beta chains drawn from one sample of a study of blood T cell repertoires in COVID-19. This table comes from immunoSEQ multiplex PCR, and its TCRdb copy is limited to in-frame clones, with some not included. The data show some 200,000 clones, just under 90% seen once. Sequenced input: peripheral blood. The receptors stem from a woman in her seventies with COVID-19, enrolled during active disease. The CDR3 runs from the conserved cysteine through the conserved F or W. Fields, in order: CDR3 protein, CDR3 DNA, J gene, D gene, clone size, V gene. D genes are given only for firm matches. Not all rows give a size; the values are once, few, many and, for expanded clones, a class.

CASSLDGDYGYTF	TGTGCCAGCAGCTTAGACGGGGACTATGGCTACACCTTC	TRBJ1-2	-	-	TRBV11-3
CASSSGTEAFF	TGTGCCAGCAGTTCCGGGACAGAAGCTTTCTTT	TRBJ1-1	-	-	TRBV7-9
CASSLELILLYF	TGTGCCAGCAGCTTAGAGCTAATACTCCTGTATTTT	TRBJ2-3	-	-	TRBV7-9
CASSQDLSGRRTGELFF	TGCGCCAGCAGCCAAGATTTAAGCGGGAGGAGAACCGGGGAGCTGTTTTTT	TRBJ2-2	TRBD2	-	TRBV4-1
CASSKQGSDEQYF	TGCGCCAGCAGCAAACAGGGTTCGGACGAGCAGTACTTC	TRBJ2-7	-	-	TRBV5-1
CASSTGLAGPSGQYF	TGTGCCAGCAGCACGGGACTAGCGGGACCCTCCGGCCAGTACTTC	TRBJ2-5	TRBD2	-	TRBV5-6
CASSELRTGRGEQYF	TGTGCCAGCAGTGAACTCCGGACAGGGAGAGGCGAGCAGTACTTC	TRBJ2-7	TRBD1	once	TRBV2
CASHAPGQGADETQYF	TGTGCCAGCCACGCGCCGGGACAGGGGGCAGATGAGACCCAGTACTTC	TRBJ2-5	TRBD1	-	TRBV27
CASSLANRYSNQPQHF	TGTGCCAGCAGCTTAGCGAACAGGTATAGCAATCAGCCCCAGCATTTT	TRBJ1-5	-	-	TRBV7-8
CASSAGTTRTGEQFF	TGTGCCAGCAGCGCCGGGACAACGAGAACGGGCGAGCAGTTCTTC	TRBJ2-1	-	-	TRBV9
CASSLPGQGGEQYF	TGTGCCAGCAGCCTTCCGGGACAGGGGGGCGAGCAGTACTTC	TRBJ2-7	TRBD1	-	TRBV5-4
CASSQDKGMASNTGELFF	TGCGCCAGCAGCCAAGATAAGGGGATGGCTTCGAACACCGGGGAGCTGTTTTTT	TRBJ2-2	-	-	TRBV4-3
CASSFTGGEQFF	TGTGCCAGTAGTTTTACGGGTGGGGAGCAGTTCTTC	TRBJ2-1	-	-	TRBV19
CASSLQGNSPLHF	TGTGCCAGCAGTTTACAGGGTAACTCACCCCTCCACTTT	TRBJ1-6	-	-	TRBV12-3/TRBV12-4
CASSWAGQGVYGYTF	TGTGCCAGCAGTTGGGCCGGACAGGGAGTCTATGGCTACACCTTC	TRBJ1-2	TRBD1	-	TRBV27
CAWAFVDTQYF	TGTGCCTGGGCATTTGTGGATACGCAGTATTTT	TRBJ2-3	-	-	TRBV30
CATSERNSGSYGYTF	TGTGCCACCAGTGAGCGAAATTCAGGCTCCTATGGCTACACCTTC	TRBJ1-2	-	-	TRBV24-1
CASSLLTDPEDTQYF	TGTGCCAGCAGCCTGTTGACAGACCCGGAGGATACGCAGTATTTT	TRBJ2-3	-	-	TRBV5-8
CATRRTGELAEAFF	TGTGCCACCAGGAGGACAGGGGAGTTGGCTGAAGCTTTCTTT	TRBJ1-1	TRBD1	once	TRBV15
CASSSSPGSEETQYF	TGTGCCAGCAGCTCGTCTCCAGGGTCTGAAGAGACCCAGTACTTC	TRBJ2-5	-	-	TRBV5-4
CASSLKGDRGRNEQFF	TGTGCCAGCAGCTTAAAAGGGGACAGAGGGCGCAATGAGCAGTTCTTC	TRBJ2-1	TRBD1	-	TRBV7-3
CASSLGGTGVDYGYTF	TGTGCCAGCAGCTTAGGTGGGACAGGGGTTGACTATGGCTACACCTTC	TRBJ1-2	TRBD1	-	TRBV7-2
CASSFSLRVDTQYF	TGTGCCAGCAGCTTTTCCTTAAGAGTAGATACGCAGTATTTT	TRBJ2-3	-	-	TRBV7-9
CSVEGVNYGYTF	TGCAGCGTAGAGGGGGTTAACTATGGCTACACCTTC	TRBJ1-2	-	-	TRBV29-1
CASSSDLGVGTYEQYF	TGTGCCAGCAGCTCTGACCTAGGGGTGGGAACCTACGAGCAGTACTTC	TRBJ2-7	-	-	TRBV7-9
CASSSPGRAEKLFF	TGTGCCAGCAGTTCACCCGGCAGGGCTGAAAAACTGTTTTTT	TRBJ1-4	-	-	TRBV28
CASSTSGIRTDTQYF	TGTGCCAGCAGCACAAGCGGTATACGGACAGATACGCAGTATTTT	TRBJ2-3	-	-	TRBV7-3
CASSEDIQPQHF	TGTGCCAGCAGTGAAGATATTCAGCCCCAGCATTTT	TRBJ1-5	-	-	TRBV2
CSVVGTGSTDTQYF	TGCAGCGTTGTCGGGACAGGTAGCACAGATACGCAGTATTTT	TRBJ2-3	TRBD1	-	TRBV29-1
CASGVNRGRGEKLFF	TGTGCCAGCGGCGTTAACAGGGGGCGCGGTGAAAAACTGTTTTTT	TRBJ1-4	TRBD1	-	TRBV2
CATSDRTSLSYNEQFF	TGTGCCACCAGTGACCGGACTTCCTTATCCTACAATGAGCAGTTCTTC	TRBJ2-1	-	-	TRBV24-1
CASSPDEGGGEKLFF	TGTGCCAGCTCACCGGATGAGGGAGGAGGTGAAAAACTGTTTTTT	TRBJ1-4	-	-	TRBV18
CASSLDSSTGELFF	TGTGCCAGCAGCTTAGACAGTTCCACCGGGGAGCTGTTTTTT	TRBJ2-2	-	once	TRBV7-2
CASSRQLNYGYTF	TGTGCCAGCAGTCGACAGTTAAACTATGGCTACACCTTC	TRBJ1-2	-	-	TRBV6-2/TRBV6-3
CASSRSYTRDRSSAGNTIYF	TGCGCCAGCAGTCGGAGTTACACTCGCGACAGGTCAAGTGCTGGAAACACCATATATTTT	TRBJ1-3	-	-	TRBV5-1
CASSLGGQGGEKLFF	TGTGCCAGCAGTTTAGGGGGACAGGGTGGTGAAAAACTGTTTTTT	TRBJ1-4	TRBD1	-	TRBV28
CASSQVGETQYF	TGTGCCAGCAGCCAAGTCGGGGAGACCCAGTACTTC	TRBJ2-5	-	-	TRBV14
CASSELRGRTGELFF	TGTGCCAGCAGTGAGCTCAGGGGGCGGACCGGGGAGCTGTTTTTT	TRBJ2-2	TRBD1	-	TRBV2
CASRNRGVAGVEYEQYF	TGTGCCAGCCGAAACCGAGGGGTAGCGGGGGTGGAGTACGAGCAGTACTTC	TRBJ2-7	TRBD2	-	TRBV2
CASSDRDGYTF	TGTGCCAGCAGCGACAGGGACGGCTACACCTTC	TRBJ1-2	-	-	TRBV9
CASSPFRQASAQPQHF	TGTGCCAGCTCACCCTTTCGACAGGCTAGTGCTCAGCCCCAGCATTTT	TRBJ1-5	-	-	TRBV18
CASSLGTGGARYGYTF	TGCGCCAGCAGCTTGGGGACAGGGGGCGCACGCTATGGCTACACCTTC	TRBJ1-2	TRBD1	-	TRBV5-1
CASYGGSWELFF	TGTGCCAGTTACGGCGGGAGTTGGGAGCTGTTTTTT	TRBJ2-2	TRBD2	once	TRBV28
CASSPTQASLETQYF	TGTGCCAGCTCACCAACACAGGCGTCTTTGGAGACCCAGTACTTC	TRBJ2-5	-	once	TRBV18
CASSYPGQGYDTQYF	TGTGCCAGCAGCTACCCGGGACAGGGGTATGATACGCAGTATTTT	TRBJ2-3	TRBD1	-	TRBV5-6
CASSAYLLAGASSYNEQFF	TGTGCCAGCAGTGCATACCTCCTAGCGGGAGCGTCTTCCTACAATGAGCAGTTCTTC	TRBJ2-1	TRBD2	-	TRBV6-1
CASSSFGSTEAFF	TGTGCCAGCAGCTCGTTCGGTAGCACTGAAGCTTTCTTT	TRBJ1-1	-	-	TRBV7-9
CASSVPREAYNEQFF	TGTGCCAGCAGCGTACCTCGGGAGGCATACAATGAGCAGTTCTTC	TRBJ2-1	TRBD2	-	TRBV6-2/TRBV6-3
CASSPGSYEQYF	TGCGCCAGCAGCCCAGGATCCTACGAGCAGTACTTC	TRBJ2-7	-	-	TRBV5-1
CASSPSSGTGSAYEQYF	TGTGCCAGCAGTCCGTCATCTGGAACAGGATCGGCCTACGAGCAGTACTTC	TRBJ2-7	-	-	TRBV25-1
CASSPGTGGAGELFF	TGTGCCAGTAGTCCCGGGACAGGGGGCGCCGGGGAGCTGTTTTTT	TRBJ2-2	TRBD1	-	TRBV19
CATRLSGSLDEQFF	TGTGCCACCAGATTAAGCGGGAGCCTCGATGAGCAGTTCTTC	TRBJ2-1	TRBD2	-	TRBV24-1